What follows are 28 T cell receptor beta chains derived from one specimen sequenced in a study of shared clonotypes between healthy human individuals. Only in-frame clones appear in the TCRdb table, and some are missing; sequencing was by immunoSEQ multiplex PCR. The sample shows 2,500,000 or so clones, approximately 90% of them seen only once. Sequencing was performed on naive CD4+ T cells from PBMCs. Subset in this sample: CD45RA+ positively selected. The receptors originated from a man between 18 and 29 years old in good health. Some clones in this sample may be carry-over from other donors' samples.

V is TRBV18 and J is TRBJ1-5; 8 positions agree with TRBD1. The germline gives CDR1 KGHSH, CDR2 LQKENI. Trimming removed 4 bases from V and 6 bases from J; junction bases left unmatched: 5. The CDR3 sequence is 14 residues long. CDR3 loop: CASSLDRVSQPQHF. In nucleotides, the CDR3 is TGTGCCAGCTCACTGGACAGGGTCAGTCAGCCCCAGCATTTT.

This chain uses TRBV5-1 with TRBJ2-4; D ambiguous. Trimming pared 0 bases from V and 0 bases from J, leaving 10 bases between. The CDR3 runs to 16 residues. Germline lookup yields CDR1 SGHRS and CDR2 YFSETQ. The CDR3 DNA sequence: TGCGCCAGCAGCTTGGGAGAGAGATCAGCCAAAAACATTCAGTACTTC. This translates into CASSLGERSAKNIQYF.

V and J are TRBV7-3 and TRBJ2-3; 7 bases match TRBD2. CDR1 and CDR2 (germline): SGHTA, FQGTGA. The junction had 15 bases not matched to a gene; V was cut back by 1 base and J by 2 bases. The CDR3 runs 19 residues. The CDR3 here is CASSLIGDYAANLTDTQYF. CDR3 bases: TGTGCCAGCAGCTTAATAGGGGACTATGCGGCAAACCTCACAGATACGCAGTATTTT.

This rearrangement joins TRBV4-1 to TRBJ2-3; D call uncertain. Between the trimmed V and J ends, which lost 5 bases and 0 bases, there was a span of 12 bases. Germline V CDR1 and CDR2: MGHRA, YSYEKL. The CDR3 is made up of 15 amino acids. The CDR3 region is CASSYTSRSTDTQYF. The CDR3 DNA follows: TGCGCCAGCAGCTACACCTCCCGGAGCACAGATACGCAGTATTTT.

The chain joins TRBV2 to TRBJ2-3, with D possibly being TRBD1 (5 bases). This CDR3 has 11 residues. Per the germline V gene, CDR1 is SNHLY and CDR2 is FYNNEI. The ends were cut back, 7 bases at V and 10 bases at J, with 12 bases in the middle. The CDR3 loop is CASKLDIAQYF. The CDR3 DNA is TGTGCCAGCAAACTGGACATAGCGCAGTATTTT.

Turning to this clone: The sample holds other DNA sequences that translate to the same CDR3. The CDR3 DNA is TGTGCCTGGAGTGCCGACAGGGGGGGTTCCTACGAGCAGTACTTC. It codes for CAWSADRGGSYEQYF. The rearrangement joins TRBV30 to TRBJ2-7; 9 positions agree with TRBD1. The CDR3 is 15 amino acids. Germline-derived CDR1 and CDR2 are GTSNPN and SVGIG (reference sequence). With 1 base clipped from V and 1 base from J, the junction kept 5 bases outside the gene matches.

The chain joins TRBV4-1 to TRBJ1-1, with unresolved D. The CDR3 has 13 residues. Trimming pared 0 bases from V and 5 bases from J, leaving 7 bases between. Germline CDR1 MGHRA, CDR2 YSYEKL. Here the CDR3 reads CASSQDAGTEAFF. CDR3 nucleotides: TGCGCCAGCAGCCAAGATGCGGGGACTGAAGCTTTCTTT.

The rearrangement links TRBV7-8 to TRBJ1-2, with a possible D match to TRBD1 (6 bases). The length of the CDR3 is 14 residues. V dropped 1 base and J dropped 7 bases, with 13 bases sitting between them. Germline-derived CDR1 and CDR2 are SGHVS and FQNEAQ. CDR3 in amino acids: CASSLVQGKSGYTF. The CDR3 DNA is TGTGCCAGCAGCTTAGTTCAGGGGAAGAGTGGCTACACCTTC.

The chain uses TRBV12-5 and TRBJ2-5, with TRBD2 matching 7 bases. The CDR3 runs 14 residues. V was pared by 4 bases and J by 2 bases, with 4 bases of the junction left unmatched. Germline values: CDR1 LGHNT, CDR2 FRNRAP. In DNA, the CDR3 is TGTGCTAGTGGTTGGGGGGGTGGTCAAGAGACCCAGTACTTC. Translated, it gives CASGWGGGQETQYF.

The chain carries TRBV19 and TRBJ1-2; the D gene is possibly TRBD1 (5 bases). CDR3 length: 15 residues. Trimming removed 8 bases at V and 6 bases at J, with 22 bases between. The germline V gene has CDR1 LNHDA and CDR2 SQIVND (reference sequence). The CDR3 bases are TGTGCCAGTTTACCCGGAGGGCAGGGACCCCATGGCTACACCTTC. It codes for CASLPGGQGPHGYTF. The whole variable domain, remainder taken from reference TRBV19 and TRBJ1-2, is DGGITQSPKYLFRKEGQNVTLSCEQNLNHDAMYWYRQDPGQGLRLIYYSQIVNDFQKGDIAEGYSVSREKKESFPLTVTSAQKNPTAFYLCASLPGGQGPHGYTFGSGTRLTVV.

Note on this clone: The same CDR3 can be traced to other DNA sequences in this sample. V usage is TRBV27 and J usage is TRBJ2-7, with TRBD1 identical over 9 bases. The germline CDR1 and CDR2 sequences are MNHEY and SMNVEV (reference sequence). Trimming cost V 0 bases and J 3 bases; bases outside gene matches: 3. The CDR3 runs to 15 residues. CDR3 coding DNA: TGTGCCAGCAGTTTATCGGGACAGGGTGTCTACGAGCAGTACTTC. This encodes CASSLSGQGVYEQYF.

This chain connects TRBV6-5 to TRBJ2-1, with 10 bases that match TRBD2. Per the germline V gene, CDR1 is MNHEY and CDR2 is SVGAGI. With 6 bases clipped from V and 1 base from J, the junction kept 3 bases outside the gene matches. The CDR3 consists of 15 residues. CDR3 DNA: TGTGCCAGCAGGATACTAGCGGGATCCTACAATGAGCAGTTCTTC. This sequence encodes CASRILAGSYNEQFF.

The chain joins TRBV2 to TRBJ2-7, with no clear D. Germline assignment: CDR1 SNHLY and CDR2 FYNNEI. V was clipped by 2 bases and J by 4 bases, with 6 bases between them. The CDR3 has 12 residues. The DNA for the CDR3 is TGTGCCAGCAGTGAAAAGGGATACGAGCAGTACTTC. Encoded protein: CASSEKGYEQYF. The full variable domain, with the rest looked up from reference TRBV2 and TRBJ2-7, is EPEVTQTPSHQVTQMGQEVILRCVPISNHLYFYWYRQILGQKVEFLVSFYNNEISEKSEIFDDQFSVERPDGSNFTLKIRSTKLEDSAMYFCASSEKGYEQYFGPGTRLTVT.

The chain employs TRBV6-1 and TRBJ1-4; D is unclear. CDR1 and CDR2 from the germline V gene are MNHNS and SASEGT. This CDR3 has 14 amino acids. The V end was cut by 0 bases, the J end by 8 bases, with 10 bases between. Here the CDR3 reads CASSEAKGREKLFF. DNA for the CDR3: TGTGCCAGCAGTGAAGCGAAGGGAAGAGAAAAACTGTTTTTT.

This sequence joins TRBV9 and TRBJ2-3; D might be TRBD1 or TRBD2, each matching 5 bases. The CDR3 consists of 16 residues. Germline assignment: CDR1 SGDLS and CDR2 YYNGEE. The V end lost 4 bases, the J end lost 2 bases, and 17 bases lay between the germline ends. CDR3 in DNA: TGTGCCAGCAGCCAGGGTGAGCGGAGATACACAGATACGCAGTATTTT. Its protein is CASSQGERRYTDTQYF.

This rearrangement joins TRBV7-2 to TRBJ2-5, with D perhaps TRBD2 (5 bases). The length of the CDR3 is 15 residues. From germline, CDR1 is SGHTA and CDR2 FQGNSA. Trimming cost V 3 bases and J 4 bases, with 15 bases left between them. The CDR3 DNA reads TGTGCCAGCAGCTTTACGAGGAGCGGTGGAGAGACCCAGTACTTC. Its translation is CASSFTRSGGETQYF.

In regard to this clone: Other nucleotide sequences from this sample produce the same CDR3. V and J are TRBV20-1 and TRBJ2-7; no definite D call. Germline V gene sequence: CDR1 DFQATT, CDR2 SNEGSKA (reference sequence). This CDR3 is built from 11 residues. V was cut by 6 bases and J by 3 bases, with 9 bases left in between. Here the CDR3 reads CSATTSYEQYF. DNA of the CDR3: TGCAGTGCCACGACAAGCTACGAGCAGTACTTC.

J is TRBJ1-5 and V is TRBV2; D is ambiguous. The CDR3 spans 13 residues. From germline, CDR1 is SNHLY and CDR2 FYNNEI. V dropped 11 bases and J dropped 5 bases, with 16 bases sitting between them. The CDR3 DNA reads TGTGCCGGAAGGAAGGGCGTCGATCAGCCCCAGCATTTT. Its protein is CAGRKGVDQPQHF.

This chain connects TRBV28 to TRBJ1-5; 9 nucleotides match TRBD1. The V gene's germline CDR1 is MDHEN and CDR2 SYDVKM. The CDR3 loop spans 15 amino acids. After removal of 2 bases from V and 6 bases from J, the junction contained 5 bases not matched to a gene. CDR3 DNA sequence: TGTGCCAGCAGTTTAGGCCGGACAGGGGTTCAGCCCCAGCATTTT. It specifies CASSLGRTGVQPQHF.

The chain is built from TRBV7-8 and TRBJ2-5, with D unresolved. Germline CDR1 is SGHVS and CDR2 is FQNEAQ. The CDR3 sequence is 13 residues long. Trimming cost V 5 bases and J 5 bases, with 12 bases left between them. The CDR3, as DNA: TGTGCCAGCAGCATCGGACCTCCGGAGACCCAGTACTTC. It specifies CASSIGPPETQYF.

This chain joins TRBV5-6 and TRBJ2-7, with TRBD2 matching over 8 bases. The CDR3 is 15 residues long. The V and J ends lost 6 bases and 7 bases, in that order; junction bases with no gene match: 15. The germline V gene encodes CDR1 SGHDT and CDR2 YYEEEE. The CDR3 loop reads CASTTFPGGVWEQYF. CDR3 nucleotides: TGTGCCAGCACCACCTTCCCGGGGGGGGTCTGGGAGCAGTACTTC.

Details on this clone: This CDR3 is also generated by other DNA sequences in the sample. V usage is TRBV9 and J usage is TRBJ2-7, with 9 bases identical to TRBD1. The J segment lost 4 bases and the V segment lost 4 bases, leaving 3 bases of the junction unmatched. The CDR3 loop spans 13 amino acids. Germline CDR1 SGDLS, CDR2 YYNGEE. CDR3 sequence: CASSPGQGYEQYF. In DNA, the CDR3 is TGTGCCAGCAGCCCAGGACAGGGGTACGAGCAGTACTTC.

CDR3 nucleotide sequence: TGTGCCAGCAGACTCATACGGACAGGGGGCTACAATGAGCAGTTCTTC. Translation gives CASRLIRTGGYNEQFF. The chain has TRBV28 and TRBJ2-1, with 10 bases fitting TRBD1. With V trimmed by 6 bases and J by 3 bases, 8 bases remained unmatched. Germline V CDR1 and CDR2: MDHEN, SYDVKM. The CDR3 sequence is 16 residues long.

This chain joins TRBV6-1 and TRBJ1-4; D not resolved. Germline loops: CDR1 MNHNS, CDR2 SASEGT. The length of the CDR3 is 12 residues. V was cut by 4 bases and J by 13 bases, with 13 bases left in between. CDR3 nucleotide sequence: TGTGCCAGCAGTGTTTCCCAGGCCGCACTGTTTTTT. This sequence encodes CASSVSQAALFF.

This clone has a single count. The CDR3 spells CASSVGYTGASSTEAFF. The CDR3 coding sequence is TGTGCCAGCAGTGTGGGGTACACAGGGGCTAGTAGCACTGAAGCTTTCTTT. The genes are TRBV28 and TRBJ1-1; 7 bases are a match to TRBD1. There are 17 residues in the CDR3. Trimming at V came to 5 bases and at J to 4 bases, leaving 16 bases not matched to a gene. Germline CDR1 reads MDHEN; CDR2 reads SYDVKM.

V gene TRBV4-1 combines with J gene TRBJ2-1; D is perhaps TRBD2 (6 bases). Looked up from germline, CDR1 is MGHRA and CDR2 is YSYEKL. V dropped 1 base and J dropped 4 bases, with 11 bases sitting between them. CDR3 length: 15 amino acids. The CDR3 region is CASSQGAGLYNEQFF. The CDR3 nucleotides are TGCGCCAGCAGCCAAGGTGCGGGGCTATACAATGAGCAGTTCTTC.

The count of this clone is one. The chain uses TRBV2 and TRBJ1-2, with 8 bases aligning to TRBD1. Germline trimming cut 6 bases from V and 0 bases from J; bases unmatched to any gene: 3. The CDR3 extends over 14 amino acids. Germline V lookup: CDR1 SNHLY, CDR2 FYNNEI. The CDR3 here is CASSDRGSNYGYTF. In DNA form, the CDR3 reads TGTGCCAGCAGCGACAGGGGATCTAACTATGGCTACACCTTC. Full variable domain (rest looked up from reference TRBV2 and TRBJ1-2): EPEVTQTPSHQVTQMGQEVILRCVPISNHLYFYWYRQILGQKVEFLVSFYNNEISEKSEIFDDQFSVERPDGSNFTLKIRSTKLEDSAMYFCASSDRGSNYGYTFGSGTRLTVV.

As regards this clone: The sample carries other DNA sequences with the same CDR3. The gene calls are TRBV29-1 and TRBJ2-2; a possible D gene is TRBD1 (5 bases). From germline, CDR1 is SQVTM and CDR2 ANQGSEA. The CDR3 runs to 12 residues. Deletions cut 5 bases from V and 1 base from J, with 5 bases between. The CDR3 bases are TGCAGCGTTCAGGGGAACACCGGGGAGCTGTTTTTT. This encodes CSVQGNTGELFF.